What follows describes a single T cell receptor beta chain. Its antigen is unidentified. Method: immunoSEQ multiplex PCR; TCRdb's copy keeps in-frame clones and lacks some. The sample contains about 30,000 clones, 60% to 80% of which appear only once. This entry is derived from a study of regulatory dendritic cells for organ transplantation. Naive CD45RA+ and memory CD45RO+ CD4+ or CD8+ T cells were FACS-sorted. This CDR3 has 15 amino acids. Germline values: CDR1 MNHEY, CDR2 SMNVEV (reference sequence). Study-level results: Considerable individual heterogeneity was seen in alloreactive memory CD8+ T cells. Naive T cells showed high diversity, memory cells less, memory CD8+ least. The most alloreactive TCR clonotypes were found in resting memory CD8+ cells.

Material: memory CD4+ T cells from blood. Subset here: CD45RO+ memory T cells. The receptor was isolated from a human donor in good health. The V and J genes are TRBV27 and TRBJ2-5; the D gene is possibly TRBD2 (6 bases). The DNA end is more similar to TRBJ2-7, so the J call may be wrong. The CDR3, as DNA: TGTGCCAGCAGTTTTTTCGGGTCGGGAGATATCGAGCAGTACTTC. It encodes CASSFFGSGDIEQYF.